These 5 T cell receptor beta chains were all obtained from the same sample, sequenced in a study of technical replicates of blood from a handful of donors. The protocol was immunoSEQ multiplex PCR, while the TCRdb copy is restricted to in-frame clones and leaves out a portion. Of tens of thousands of clones in the sample, roughly 96% were seen once. The sequenced material came from T cells isolated from PBMCs. The origin of the receptors is a human donor in good health.

The chain uses TRBV30 and TRBJ2-4, with 7 bases identical to TRBD2. The CDR3 loop spans 14 amino acids. Germline CDR1 reads GTSNPN; CDR2 reads SVGIG (reference sequence). The trim removed 0 bases at V and 8 bases at J, leaving 7 bases unmatched. CDR3 region: CAWSVGAGRDIQYF. Here the CDR3 DNA reads TGTGCCTGGAGTGTAGGAGCGGGGAGGGACATTCAGTACTTC.

This rearrangement joins TRBV30 to TRBJ2-7; tentative D call: TRBD2 (5 bases). V lost 1 base and J lost 0, with 7 bases in between. This CDR3 is built from 13 residues. Germline CDR1 GTSNPN, CDR2 SVGIG (reference sequence). CDR3 bases: TGTGCCTGGAGTGGAGGGAGCTCCTACGAGCAGTACTTC. The encoded protein is CAWSGGSSYEQYF.

The chain combines TRBV2 with TRBJ1-3; possibly TRBD1 for D (6 bases). The CDR3 runs 16 residues. Germline V gene lookup returns CDR1 SNHLY and CDR2 FYNNEI. V lost 2 bases and J lost 1, with 12 bases in between. This CDR3 reads CASSESRTVSGNTIYF. The CDR3 DNA follows: TGTGCCAGCAGTGAATCAAGGACAGTTTCTGGAAACACCATATATTTT.

V usage is TRBV27 and J usage is TRBJ2-7; 9 bases agree with TRBD2. V shed 0 bases, J shed 4 bases, and the junction held 7 bases outside the gene matches. This CDR3 comprises 16 residues. The germline V gene encodes CDR1 MNHEY and CDR2 SMNVEV (reference sequence). CDR3 residues: CASSLSAGGPLYEQYF. CDR3 DNA: TGTGCCAGCAGTTTATCGGCGGGAGGGCCCCTATACGAGCAGTACTTC.

This chain links TRBV6-1 with TRBJ2-7, with TRBD1 matching over 7 bases. This CDR3 has 13 residues. The V gene end was trimmed by 7 bases and the J gene end by 2 bases; junction bases not matched to a gene: 5. Germline CDR1 is MNHNS and CDR2 is SASEGT. The CDR3 DNA sequence: TGTGCCAGCACGACAGGGTGGACCTACGAGCAGTACTTC. This gives the protein CASTTGWTYEQYF.